The present TCR beta chain was sequenced within a study of technical replicates of blood from a handful of donors. The repertoire was sequenced with immunoSEQ multiplex PCR; TCRdb's copy has only in-frame clones and lacks some. This table has about 62,000 clones, approximately 89% appearing once. Source material: PBMCs. The source is a human donor in good health. Some clones in this sample may be carry-over from other donors' samples.

The DNA for the CDR3 is TGTGCCAGCAGTGCTCTAGGGGGGGGATATGGCTACACCTTC. It is translated as CASSALGGGYGYTF. The chain employs TRBV2 and TRBJ1-2; D is possibly TRBD1 (6 bases). V was pared by 4 bases and J by 5 bases, with 14 bases between. The V gene's germline CDR1 is SNHLY and CDR2 FYNNEI. This CDR3 spans 14 amino acids.